Sequencing of this T cell receptor beta chain was carried out in a study of early T cells in non-severe SARS-CoV-2 infection. Study information: With bulk RNA from unsorted whole blood as input, sequencing yielded unpaired chains. General study results and limits: Matching with VDJdb favored anti-spike CD8 responses (missing private and CD4 specificities).

Individual cDNA molecules each received unique molecular identifiers attached to them. TCRdb reprocessed the 5' RACE reads via MiXCR and lists one record per CDR3 protein. The table lists roughly 80,000 distinct CDR3 sequences, over 9% of them singletons. This clonotype was detected a few times. Its antigen is undetermined. The CDR3 contains 15 residues. Trimming removed 4 bases at V and 1 base at J, with 10 bases between. Germline CDR1 and CDR2: SSHAT and FNYEAQ (reference sequence). Material: whole blood, obtained at baseline. The V and J genes are TRBV7-7 and TRBJ2-2; either TRBD1 or TRBD2 may supply D (5 bases each). This TCR was sampled from an adult who was a healthcare worker with PCR-confirmed SARS-CoV-2 infection or an uninfected control (not recorded which). The CDR3, as DNA: TGTGCCAGCAGCTCCGGGACGGTGAACACCGGGGAGCTGTTTTTT. Encoded protein: CASSSGTVNTGELFF.